This TCR beta chain appears in the sequencing data of a study of blood T cell repertoires in COVID-19. The germline gives CDR1 ENHRY, CDR2 SYGVKD. The length of the CDR3 is 13 residues. Trimming took 3 bases from V and 2 from J, leaving 7 bases between them. This table comes from immunoSEQ multiplex PCR, and its TCRdb copy is limited to in-frame clones, with some not included. The sample consists of roughly 300,000 clones, around 87% of them appearing once. This chain links TRBV10-3 with TRBJ1-1; D is unresolved. This clonotype was obtained from a woman between 45 and 60 years old who had recovered from COVID-19. Sequenced: peripheral blood. The CDR3 region has the DNA TGTGCCATCAGTGACGGGATAAACACTGAAGCTTTCTTT. Translated, it gives CAISDGINTEAFF.